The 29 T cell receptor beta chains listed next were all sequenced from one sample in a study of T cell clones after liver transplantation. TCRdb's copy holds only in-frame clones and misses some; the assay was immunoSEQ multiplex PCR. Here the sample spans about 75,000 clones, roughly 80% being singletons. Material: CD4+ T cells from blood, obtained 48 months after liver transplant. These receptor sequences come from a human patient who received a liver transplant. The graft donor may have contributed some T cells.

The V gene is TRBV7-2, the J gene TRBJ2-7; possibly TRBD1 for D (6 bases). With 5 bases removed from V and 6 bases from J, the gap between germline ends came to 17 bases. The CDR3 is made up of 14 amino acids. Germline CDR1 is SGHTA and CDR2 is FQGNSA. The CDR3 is CASSHTLTGSEQYF. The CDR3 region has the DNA TGTGCCAGCAGCCATACTCTCACAGGGTCCGAGCAGTACTTC.

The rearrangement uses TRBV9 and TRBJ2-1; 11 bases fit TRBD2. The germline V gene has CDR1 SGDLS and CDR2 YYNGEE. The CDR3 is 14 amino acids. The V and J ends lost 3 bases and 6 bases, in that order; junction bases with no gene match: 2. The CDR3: CASSAGLAVNEQFF. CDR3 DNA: TGTGCCAGCAGCGCGGGACTAGCGGTCAATGAGCAGTTCTTC.

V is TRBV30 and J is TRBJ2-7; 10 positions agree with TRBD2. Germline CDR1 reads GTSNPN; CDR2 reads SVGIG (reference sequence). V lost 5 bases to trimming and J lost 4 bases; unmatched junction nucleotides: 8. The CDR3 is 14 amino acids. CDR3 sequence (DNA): TGTGCCTGGCGGAGGGTAGCGGGGGGATACGAGCAGTACTTC. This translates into CAWRRVAGGYEQYF.

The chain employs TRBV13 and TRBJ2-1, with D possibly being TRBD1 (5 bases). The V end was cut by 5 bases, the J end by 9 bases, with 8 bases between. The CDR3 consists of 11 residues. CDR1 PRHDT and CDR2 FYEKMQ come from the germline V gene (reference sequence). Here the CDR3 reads CASSPRVEQFF. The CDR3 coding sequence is TGTGCCAGCAGCCCCAGGGTTGAGCAGTTCTTC.

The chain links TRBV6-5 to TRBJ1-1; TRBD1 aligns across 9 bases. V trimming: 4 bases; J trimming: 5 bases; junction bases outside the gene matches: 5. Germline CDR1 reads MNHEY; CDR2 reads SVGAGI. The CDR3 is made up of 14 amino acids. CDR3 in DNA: TGTGCCAGCAGTTTCGGACAGGGGAGGACTGAAGCTTTCTTT. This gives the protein CASSFGQGRTEAFF.

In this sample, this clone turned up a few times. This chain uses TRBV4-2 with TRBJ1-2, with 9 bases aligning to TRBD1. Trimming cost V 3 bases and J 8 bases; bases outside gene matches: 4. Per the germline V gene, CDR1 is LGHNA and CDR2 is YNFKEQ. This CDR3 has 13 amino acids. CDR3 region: CASSHRDRDGYTF. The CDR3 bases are TGTGCCAGCAGCCATCGGGACAGGGACGGCTACACCTTC.

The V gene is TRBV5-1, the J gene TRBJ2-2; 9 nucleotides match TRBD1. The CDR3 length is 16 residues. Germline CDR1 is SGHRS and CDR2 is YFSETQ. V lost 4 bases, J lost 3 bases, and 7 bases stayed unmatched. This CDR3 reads CASSVTGGADTGELFF. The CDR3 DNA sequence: TGCGCCAGCAGCGTAACAGGGGGCGCGGACACCGGGGAGCTGTTTTTT. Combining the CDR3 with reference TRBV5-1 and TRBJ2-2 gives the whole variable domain KAGVTQTPRYLIKTRGQQVTLSCSPISGHRSVSWYQQTPGQGLQFLFEYFSETQRNKGNFPGRFSGRQFSNSRSEMNVSTLELGDSALYLCASSVTGGADTGELFFGEGSRLTVL.

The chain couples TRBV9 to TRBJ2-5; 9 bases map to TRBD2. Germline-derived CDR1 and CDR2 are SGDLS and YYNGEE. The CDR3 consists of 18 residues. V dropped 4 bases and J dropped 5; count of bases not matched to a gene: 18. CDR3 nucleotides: TGTGCCAGCAGCCCATGGGGACTAGCAGGTTCGTTGATGGAGACCCAGTACTTC. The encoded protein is CASSPWGLAGSLMETQYF.

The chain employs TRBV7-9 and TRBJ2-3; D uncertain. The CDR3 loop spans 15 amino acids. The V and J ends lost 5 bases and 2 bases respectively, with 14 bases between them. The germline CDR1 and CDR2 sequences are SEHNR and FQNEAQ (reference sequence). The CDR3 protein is CASSPLDAPTDTQYF. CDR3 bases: TGTGCCAGCAGCCCTCTCGATGCCCCCACAGATACGCAGTATTTT.

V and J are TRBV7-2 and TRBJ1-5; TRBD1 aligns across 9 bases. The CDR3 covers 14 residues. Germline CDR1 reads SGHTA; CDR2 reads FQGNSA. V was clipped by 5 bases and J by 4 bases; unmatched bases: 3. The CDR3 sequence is CASSLGTGNQPQHF. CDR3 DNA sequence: TGTGCCAGCAGCCTCGGGACAGGGAATCAGCCCCAGCATTTT.

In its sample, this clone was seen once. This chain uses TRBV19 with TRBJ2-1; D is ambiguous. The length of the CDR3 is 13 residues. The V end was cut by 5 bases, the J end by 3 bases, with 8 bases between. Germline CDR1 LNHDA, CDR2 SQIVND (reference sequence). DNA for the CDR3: TGTGCCAGTAGTCCTAGGGTCTACAATGAGCAGTTCTTC. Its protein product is CASSPRVYNEQFF. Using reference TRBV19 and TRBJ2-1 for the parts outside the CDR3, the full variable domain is DGGITQSPKYLFRKEGQNVTLSCEQNLNHDAMYWYRQDPGQGLRLIYYSQIVNDFQKGDIAEGYSVSREKKESFPLTVTSAQKNPTAFYLCASSPRVYNEQFFGPGTRLTVL.

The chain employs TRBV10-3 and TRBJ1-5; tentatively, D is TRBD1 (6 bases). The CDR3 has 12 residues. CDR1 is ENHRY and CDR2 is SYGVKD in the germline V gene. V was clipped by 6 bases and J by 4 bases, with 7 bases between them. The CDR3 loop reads CAISRGNQPQHF. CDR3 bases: TGTGCCATCAGCAGGGGTAATCAGCCCCAGCATTTT.

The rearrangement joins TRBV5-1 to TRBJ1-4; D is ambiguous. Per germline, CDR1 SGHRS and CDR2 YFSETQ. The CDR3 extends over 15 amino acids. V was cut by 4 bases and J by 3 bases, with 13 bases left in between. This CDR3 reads CASSPSPGSNEKLFF. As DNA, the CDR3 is TGCGCCAGCAGCCCCTCTCCCGGATCTAATGAAAAACTGTTTTTT.

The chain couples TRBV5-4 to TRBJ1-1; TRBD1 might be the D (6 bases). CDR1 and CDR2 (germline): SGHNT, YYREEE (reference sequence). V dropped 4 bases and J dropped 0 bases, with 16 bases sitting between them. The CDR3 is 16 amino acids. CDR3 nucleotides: TGTGCCAGCAGCCGAGATCTCCAGGGGATGAACACTGAAGCTTTCTTT. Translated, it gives CASSRDLQGMNTEAFF.

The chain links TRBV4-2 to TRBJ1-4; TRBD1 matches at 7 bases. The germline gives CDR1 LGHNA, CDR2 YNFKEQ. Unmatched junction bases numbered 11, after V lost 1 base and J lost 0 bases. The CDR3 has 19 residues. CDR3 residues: CASSQVYRGQLATNEKLFF. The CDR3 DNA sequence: TGTGCCAGCAGCCAAGTGTATCGGGGACAGCTTGCAACTAATGAAAAACTGTTTTTT.

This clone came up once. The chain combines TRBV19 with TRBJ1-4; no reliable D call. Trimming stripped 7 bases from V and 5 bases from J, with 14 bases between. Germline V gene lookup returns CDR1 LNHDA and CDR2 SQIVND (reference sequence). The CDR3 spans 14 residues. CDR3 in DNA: TGTGCCAGTACTCCGCTTCGGGGAAATGAAAAACTGTTTTTT. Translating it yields CASTPLRGNEKLFF.

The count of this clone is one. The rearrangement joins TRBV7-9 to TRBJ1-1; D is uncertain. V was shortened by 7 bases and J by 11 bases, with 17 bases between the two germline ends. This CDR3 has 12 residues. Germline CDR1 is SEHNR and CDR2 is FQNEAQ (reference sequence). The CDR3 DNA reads TGTGCCAGCACTTCAGATTCGGTAGTCGCTTTCTTT. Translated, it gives CASTSDSVVAFF.

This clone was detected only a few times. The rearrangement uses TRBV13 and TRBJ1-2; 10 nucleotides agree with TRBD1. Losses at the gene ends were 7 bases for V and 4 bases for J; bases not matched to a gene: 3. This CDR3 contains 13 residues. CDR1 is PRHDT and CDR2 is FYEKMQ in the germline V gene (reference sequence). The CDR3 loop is CASTRQGAYGYTF. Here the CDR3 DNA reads TGTGCCAGCACCCGACAGGGGGCCTATGGCTACACCTTC.

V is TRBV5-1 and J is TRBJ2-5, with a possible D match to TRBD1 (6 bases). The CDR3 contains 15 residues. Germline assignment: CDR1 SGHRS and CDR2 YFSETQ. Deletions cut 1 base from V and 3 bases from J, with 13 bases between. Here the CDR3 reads CASSLQTGPKETQYF. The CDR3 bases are TGCGCCAGCAGCTTGCAGACAGGACCGAAAGAGACCCAGTACTTC.

This CDR3 is CASSLDTGLDNYGYTF. The CDR3 DNA sequence: TGCGCCAGCAGCTTGGATACAGGGCTGGATAACTATGGCTACACCTTC. The V call is TRBV5-1, the J call TRBJ1-2; D may be TRBD1 (6 bases). V was trimmed by 0 bases and J by 1 base, leaving 13 bases between them. The CDR3 extends over 16 amino acids. In germline, CDR1 is SGHRS, CDR2 YFSETQ.

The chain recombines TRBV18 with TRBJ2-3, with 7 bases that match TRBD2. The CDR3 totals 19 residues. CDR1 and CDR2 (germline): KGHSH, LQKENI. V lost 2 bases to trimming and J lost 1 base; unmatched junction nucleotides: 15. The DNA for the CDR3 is TGTGCCAGCTCACCAGGGCGGACTAGATCCGCCGGAGGCACAGATACGCAGTATTTT. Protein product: CASSPGRTRSAGGTDTQYF.

The CDR3 bases are TGTGCCAGCAGCTCAGGGACAGGGGGTGCTTTCTTT. This codes for CASSSGTGGAFF. This sequence joins TRBV7-2 and TRBJ1-1, with TRBD1 matching 11 bases. Germline V gene sequence: CDR1 SGHTA, CDR2 FQGNSA. V was pared by 4 bases and J by 11 bases, with 3 bases of the junction left unmatched. The CDR3 length is 12 residues.

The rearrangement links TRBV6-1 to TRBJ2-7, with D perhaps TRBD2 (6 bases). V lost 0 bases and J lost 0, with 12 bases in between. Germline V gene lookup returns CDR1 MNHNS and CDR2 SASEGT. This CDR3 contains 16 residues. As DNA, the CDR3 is TGTGCCAGCAGTGAAGCGCTTCTGGGGGGCTCCTACGAGCAGTACTTC. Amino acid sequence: CASSEALLGGSYEQYF.

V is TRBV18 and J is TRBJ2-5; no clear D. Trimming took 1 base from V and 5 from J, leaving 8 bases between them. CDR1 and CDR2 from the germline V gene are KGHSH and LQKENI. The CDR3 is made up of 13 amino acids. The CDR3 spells CASSPQGWETQYF. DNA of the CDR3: TGTGCCAGCTCACCACAGGGATGGGAGACCCAGTACTTC.

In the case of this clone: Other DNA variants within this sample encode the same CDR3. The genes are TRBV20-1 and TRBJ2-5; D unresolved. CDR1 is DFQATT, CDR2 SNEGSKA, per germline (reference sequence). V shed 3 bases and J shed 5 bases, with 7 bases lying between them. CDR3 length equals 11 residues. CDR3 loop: CSARPEETQYF. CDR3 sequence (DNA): TGCAGTGCTAGGCCCGAGGAGACCCAGTACTTC.

The CDR3 DNA reads TGTGCCAGCAGCTTGGTCGGCCCTAGCGGGAGAAACACCGGGGAGCTGTTTTTT. Protein product: CASSLVGPSGRNTGELFF. The chain couples TRBV5-6 to TRBJ2-2, with 10 bases fitting TRBD2. The CDR3 runs to 18 residues. Trimming at V came to 0 bases and at J to 2 bases, leaving 7 bases not matched to a gene. Germline CDR1 is SGHDT and CDR2 is YYEEEE.

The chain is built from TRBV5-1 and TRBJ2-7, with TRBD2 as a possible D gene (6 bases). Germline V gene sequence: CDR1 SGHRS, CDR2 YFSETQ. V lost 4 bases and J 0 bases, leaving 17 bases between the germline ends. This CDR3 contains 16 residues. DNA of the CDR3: TGCGCCAGCAGCCCGAGGGCCCCGCGGGGCTCCTACGAGCAGTACTTC. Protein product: CASSPRAPRGSYEQYF. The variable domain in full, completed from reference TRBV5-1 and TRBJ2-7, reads KAGVTQTPRYLIKTRGQQVTLSCSPISGHRSVSWYQQTPGQGLQFLFEYFSETQRNKGNFPGRFSGRQFSNSRSEMNVSTLELGDSALYLCASSPRAPRGSYEQYFGPGTRLTVT.

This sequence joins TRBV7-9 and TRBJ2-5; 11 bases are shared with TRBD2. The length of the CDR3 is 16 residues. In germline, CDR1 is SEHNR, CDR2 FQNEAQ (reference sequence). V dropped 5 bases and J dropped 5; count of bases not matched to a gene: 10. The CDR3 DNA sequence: TGTGCCAGCAGCCCAATAGCGGGAGGGCCCGTTGAGACCCAGTACTTC. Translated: CASSPIAGGPVETQYF.

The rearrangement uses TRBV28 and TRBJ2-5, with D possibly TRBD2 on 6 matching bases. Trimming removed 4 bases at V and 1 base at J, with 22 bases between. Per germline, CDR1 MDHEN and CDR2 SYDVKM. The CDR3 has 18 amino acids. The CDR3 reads CASSSDSGGRRRQETQYF. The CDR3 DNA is TGTGCCAGCAGTTCCGACTCCGGGGGAAGGCGGCGCCAAGAGACCCAGTACTTC.